Listed below are T cell receptor beta chains from one sample, sequenced in a study of blood T cell repertoires in COVID-19. Some clones are missing from TCRdb's copy, which holds only in-frame ones; the method was immunoSEQ multiplex PCR. The data show some 330,000 clones, around nine tenths seen once. Specimen: PBMCs or T cells enriched from blood (not recorded which). The receptor source for this set is a man aged 30-40 years who had recovered from COVID-19. Each CDR3 is given with its conserved first and last residue. A D gene is named only where the DNA matches it firmly. For some rows the clone size is stated as once, few or many, or as a class when expanded; others skip it.

d_call j_call v_call clone_size cdr3_nt cdr3_aa
- TRBJ2-1 TRBV7-2 - TGTGCCAGCAGCTTAGGACTAGGTTACAATGAGCAGTTCTTC CASSLGLGYNEQFF
TRBD2 TRBJ2-1 TRBV28 - TGTGCCAGCAGTCCCGGGACTAGCGGGGCCTACAATGAGCAGTTCTTC CASSPGTSGAYNEQFF
TRBD2 TRBJ2-7 TRBV9 - TGTGCCAGCAGCGTAGCCTCCGGGGGACTAGCGGGCTCCTACGAGCAGTACTTC CASSVASGGLAGSYEQYF
- TRBJ1-4 TRBV5-1 - TGCGCCAGTTTCCCTGGGCGAACTAATGAAAAACTGTTTTTT CASFPGRTNEKLFF
- TRBJ1-6 TRBV28 - TGTGCCAGCAGTTTATTGGCTGGTTCACCCCTCCACTTT CASSLLAGSPLHF
TRBD1 TRBJ1-1 TRBV11-2 once TGTGCCAGCAGCCGCTCGACAGGGATTATGAACACTGAAGCTTTCTTT CASSRSTGIMNTEAFF
- TRBJ2-3 TRBV7-3 - TGTGCCAGCAGCCTTACAGGGTTGGATACGCAGTATTTT CASSLTGLDTQYF
TRBD1 TRBJ2-5 TRBV3-1/TRBV3-2 - TGTGCCAGCAGCCAAACACCGGGACAGGGAGAACGTTCGACCCAGTACTTC CASSQTPGQGERSTQYF
TRBD1 TRBJ2-7 TRBV5-4 - TGTGCCAGCAGCTTCGGGACAGGGGTCAACTACGAGCAGTACTTC CASSFGTGVNYEQYF
- TRBJ2-7 TRBV27 few TGTGCCAGCAGTTTAAGGTACCCCGACAGGATGACCTACGAGCAGTACTTC CASSLRYPDRMTYEQYF
- TRBJ2-7 TRBV12-3/TRBV12-4 - TGTGCCAGCAGTACAGGGTCTTCCTACGAGCAGTACTTC CASSTGSSYEQYF
- TRBJ2-7 TRBV28 - TGTGCCACCCAAGCCCCGACGGGGGTGTACGAGCAGTACTTC CATQAPTGVYEQYF
TRBD1 TRBJ2-7 TRBV9 - TGTGCCAGCAGCCCTTCCGGGACAGGATCCTACGAGCAGTACTTC CASSPSGTGSYEQYF
- TRBJ2-5 TRBV2 - TGTGCCAGCAATAGACAGAAAGAGACCCAGTACTTC CASNRQKETQYF
- TRBJ1-1 TRBV6-4 - TGTGCCAGCAGTGACTCAAGGGAGGGTGAAGCTTTCTTT CASSDSREGEAFF
TRBD1 TRBJ1-1 TRBV7-6 - TGTGCCAGCAGCCCAAGGACAGGGCGGAACACTGAAGCTTTCTTT CASSPRTGRNTEAFF
TRBD2 TRBJ2-5 TRBV4-2 - TGTGCCAGCAGCCCCGAAGCGGGGGAGACCCAGTACTTC CASSPEAGETQYF
TRBD1 TRBJ1-6 TRBV4-1 - TGCGCCAGCGGTGATACAGGGGCCAATAATTCACCCCTCCACTTT CASGDTGANNSPLHF
- TRBJ2-5 TRBV5-1 - TGCGCCAGCAGCTTGGCGGGGTTCCAAGAGACCCAGTACTTC CASSLAGFQETQYF
- TRBJ2-7 TRBV28 - TGTGCCAGCAGTCTTCCCTCTAACTACGAGCAGTACTTC CASSLPSNYEQYF
- TRBJ2-7 TRBV7-2 - TGTGCCAGCAGCCCTGGGCAGGGGCGCCCCCTCGAGCAGTACTTC CASSPGQGRPLEQYF
TRBD2 TRBJ2-5 TRBV5-4 - TGTGCCAGCAGCAGCGGGACTAGCGGTCAAGAGACCCAGTACTTC CASSSGTSGQETQYF
TRBD1 TRBJ2-5 TRBV28 - TGTGCCAGCAGTTTATCCCCAGGGGACAGGGACCAAGAGACCCAGTACTTC CASSLSPGDRDQETQYF